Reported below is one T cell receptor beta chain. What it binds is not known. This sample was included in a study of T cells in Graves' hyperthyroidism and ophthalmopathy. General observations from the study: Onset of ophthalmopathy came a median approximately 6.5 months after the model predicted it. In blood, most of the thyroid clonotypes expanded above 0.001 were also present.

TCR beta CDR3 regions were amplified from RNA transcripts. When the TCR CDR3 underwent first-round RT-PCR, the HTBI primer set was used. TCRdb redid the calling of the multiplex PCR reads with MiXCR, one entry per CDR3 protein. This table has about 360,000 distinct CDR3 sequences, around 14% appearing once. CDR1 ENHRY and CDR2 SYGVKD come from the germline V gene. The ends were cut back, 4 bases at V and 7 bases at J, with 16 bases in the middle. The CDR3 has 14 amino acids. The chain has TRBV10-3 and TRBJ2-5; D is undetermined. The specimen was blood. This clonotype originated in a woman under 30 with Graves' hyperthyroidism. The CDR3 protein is CAISGGSSVSTQYF. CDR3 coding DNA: TGTGCCATCAGTGGTGGTAGTTCCGTGTCGACCCAGTACTTC.